Listed here is a single T cell receptor (beta chain). Its matching antigen is unknown. Stated time point: newly diagnosed GD, antithyroid drugs for less than 3 months. Isolated PBMC RNA provided the starting material for the TCR library. This entry comes from a study of regulatory T cells in long-lasting Graves disease. Library construction for TCR beta used iRepertoire HTBI primers and Arm-PCR of CDR3 regions. TCRdb reprocessed the multiplex PCR reads via MiXCR and lists one record per CDR3 protein. The data contain about 500,000 distinct CDR3 sequences, approximately 12% of them seen just once; the ten biggest clones take up more than 8%. Study-wide findings and caveats: Patients whose Graves' disease persisted exhibited lower TCR diversity than those newly diagnosed.

The CDR3 covers 16 residues. CDR1 and CDR2 (germline): MGHRA, YSYEKL. V shed 2 bases, J shed 4 bases, and the junction held 9 bases outside the gene matches. The sample also formed part of further work on T cells in Graves' hyperthyroidism and ophthalmopathy. That paper states: The TCR CDR3 first-round RT-PCR relied on the HTBI primer set. Blood shared most expanded thyroid clonotypes above 0.001.

This sequence originates from a woman in her 30s with Graves disease. The material was peripheral blood mononuclear cells (PBMCs), obtained at new diagnosis, from a patient treated with antithyroid drugs. The V call is TRBV4-1, the J call TRBJ1-2; 8 nucleotides agree with TRBD1. CDR3 residues: CASSQPRRGQAYGYTF. The CDR3 DNA is TGCGCCAGCAGCCAACCACGCAGGGGGCAAGCCTATGGCTACACCTTC.